This paragraph covers one T cell receptor (beta chain) sequence. Looked up from germline, CDR1 is LNHDA and CDR2 is SQIVND (reference sequence). The CDR3 consists of 15 residues. V lost 5 bases, J lost 3 bases, and 3 bases stayed unmatched. The data derive from a study of T cell changes during pregnancy in multiple sclerosis. The repertoire was sequenced with immunoSEQ multiplex PCR; TCRdb's copy has only in-frame clones and lacks some. The data contain tens of thousands of clones, about 89% of them singletons. Source: CD8+ T cells from peripheral blood mononuclear cells, taken in the first trimester of pregnancy. The clonotype comes from a female donor with multiple sclerosis, enrolled in a pregnancy study. The rearrangement links TRBV19 to TRBJ2-1; 11 bases match TRBD2. The CDR3 spells CASSVGLADYNEQFF. In DNA, the CDR3 is TGTGCCAGTAGTGTGGGACTAGCGGACTACAATGAGCAGTTCTTC.